Below, 18 T cell receptor beta chains from the same sample are listed, as sequenced in a study of blood T cells in healthy people across ages. Sample-barcoded 5' priming and a J-beta primer mix drove a second PCR of about 6 to 12 cycles. TCRdb re-called the 5' RACE reads through MiXCR, storing one row per CDR3 protein. Here the sample spans approximately 350,000 distinct CDR3 sequences, roughly half being singletons. Sequenced: blood. These receptors all stem from a man aged 55-75 years in good health.

The rearrangement uses TRBV7-9 and TRBJ2-5; D is perhaps TRBD1 or TRBD2 (5 bases each). Per the germline V gene, CDR1 is SEHNR and CDR2 is FQNEAQ (reference sequence). The CDR3 is made up of 15 amino acids. The ends were cut back, 1 base at V and 1 base at J, with 10 bases in the middle. CDR3: CASSLVAGSQETQYF. CDR3 coding DNA: TGTGCCAGCAGCTTAGTCGCAGGGAGCCAAGAGACCCAGTACTTC.

This clonotype was observed a single time. At one end, the junction sequence differs from germline, possibly due to a read error. V usage is TRBV2 and J usage is TRBJ2-4, with 7 nucleotides matching TRBD1. There are 17 residues in the CDR3. CDR1 and CDR2 (germline): SNHLY, FYNNEI. The CDR3 bases are TGTGCCAGCAGTGGGGGACAGTCCTGGGAAGCCAGAAACATTCAGTACTTC. Translated, it gives CASSGGQSWEARNIQYF.

This clonotype was seen a few times. The chain recombines TRBV6-5 with TRBJ2-7, with 9 bases identical to TRBD1. Germline loops: CDR1 MNHEY, CDR2 SVGAGI. Trimming took 5 bases from V and 0 from J; bases not matched to a gene: 2. This CDR3 comprises 14 residues. The chain's CDR3 is CASSGTGSSYEQYF. In DNA, the CDR3 is TGTGCCAGCAGTGGGACAGGGAGCTCCTACGAGCAGTACTTC.

A remark on this clonotype: Relative to the germline gene, one junction end is altered; a read error may explain this. This chain connects TRBV20-1 to TRBJ2-7; a weak D match, TRBD2 (6 bases). Per germline, CDR1 DFQATT and CDR2 SNEGSKA (reference sequence). The CDR3 totals 16 residues. The DNA of the CDR3 is TGCAGTGCCCCCCTCGCAGGGAGGCGGTTTTCCTACGAACAGTACTTC. Translating it yields CSAPLAGRRFSYEQYF.

The chain couples TRBV28 to TRBJ2-3; D gene ambiguous. The CDR3 runs to 14 residues. CDR1 MDHEN and CDR2 SYDVKM come from the germline V gene. Deletions cut 2 bases from V and 3 bases from J, with 9 bases between. CDR3 coding DNA: TGTGCCAGCAGTTTACACGTAAAGACAGATACGCAGTATTTT. It codes for CASSLHVKTDTQYF.

Only one count was recorded for this clonotype. This chain uses TRBV11-1 with TRBJ2-1; the match to TRBD2 covers 8 bases. Per the germline V gene, CDR1 is SGHAT and CDR2 is FQDESV (reference sequence). The CDR3 runs to 17 residues. Trimming at V came to 3 bases and at J to 9 bases, leaving 16 bases not matched to a gene. The DNA of the CDR3 is TGTGCCAGCAGCTTCGGTGGGTCGCGAGCGGGAGCGCGTGAGCAGTTCTTC. Translation gives CASSFGGSRAGAREQFF. Based on the CDR3 plus reference TRBV11-1 and TRBJ2-1, the full variable domain is EAEVAQSPRYKITEKSQAVAFWCDPISGHATLYWYRQILGQGPELLVQFQDESVVDDSQLPKDRFSAERLKGVDSTLKIQPAELGDSAMYLCASSFGGSRAGAREQFFGPGTRLTVL.

This clonotype was seen a few times. The genes are TRBV20-1 and TRBJ2-7, with 7 bases lining up with TRBD2. The V and J ends lost 6 bases and 3 bases, in that order; junction bases with no gene match: 11. This CDR3 has 14 residues. The germline V gene encodes CDR1 DFQATT and CDR2 SNEGSKA (reference sequence). DNA of the CDR3: TGCAGTGCAGTCCTGGGGAGGGCCAACTACGAGCAGTACTTC. Translated: CSAVLGRANYEQYF.

The J gene is TRBJ2-7, the V gene TRBV6-2 or TRBV6-3, with 8 bases that match TRBD1. CDR1 and CDR2 from the germline V gene are MNHEY and SVGEGT. Trimming cost V 6 bases and J 5 bases; bases outside gene matches: 9. The CDR3 totals 14 residues. CDR3 nucleotides: TGTGCCAGCAGCACAGGGGGAAGAGGCCACGAGCAGTACTTC. It encodes CASSTGGRGHEQYF.

This clonotype was seen a handful of times. The rearrangement joins TRBV29-1 to TRBJ2-4; D is unresolved. The ends were cut back, 4 bases at V and 13 bases at J, with 20 bases in the middle. Germline lookup yields CDR1 SQVTM and CDR2 ANQGSEA. The CDR3 contains 13 residues. The CDR3 sequence: CSVAAAPRGEQYF. As DNA, the CDR3 is TGCAGCGTTGCGGCAGCCCCCAGAGGTGAGCAGTACTTC.

This chain uses TRBV2 with TRBJ1-2; D is uncertain. The CDR3 is 13 residues long. With 7 bases removed from V and 4 bases from J, the gap between germline ends came to 13 bases. Germline V gives CDR1 SNHLY, CDR2 FYNNEI. CDR3: CASTAGRTYGYTF. As DNA, the CDR3 is TGTGCCAGCACCGCCGGGAGGACCTATGGCTACACCTTC. Full variable domain (outside the CDR3, taken from reference TRBV2 and TRBJ1-2): EPEVTQTPSHQVTQMGQEVILRCVPISNHLYFYWYRQILGQKVEFLVSFYNNEISEKSEIFDDQFSVERPDGSNFTLKIRSTKLEDSAMYFCASTAGRTYGYTFGSGTRLTVV.

This clonotype has at least ten counts. V is TRBV2 and J is TRBJ2-5; the D is unclear. This CDR3 has 13 amino acids. CDR1 is SNHLY and CDR2 is FYNNEI in the germline V gene. Trimming left V 1 base short and J 1 base short, with 4 bases between. DNA for the CDR3: TGTGCCAGCAGTGAAGAGGGCCAAGAGACCCAGTACTTC. Its protein is CASSEEGQETQYF.

The chain couples TRBV6-8 to TRBJ1-2, with D uncertain. The CDR3 covers 16 residues. Germline assignment: CDR1 MNHGY and CDR2 SAAAGT. Trimming took off 0 bases at V and 8 bases at J, with 19 bases between the two ends. The CDR3 here is CASSYSVRQALGGYTF. CDR3 sequence (DNA): TGTGCCAGCAGTTACTCGGTCCGGCAGGCCTTAGGAGGCTACACCTTC.

The V gene is TRBV7-2, the J gene TRBJ2-1; the D gene is possibly TRBD2 (6 bases). Trimming removed 4 bases at V and 12 bases at J, with 22 bases between. The CDR3 totals 15 residues. CDR1 SGHTA and CDR2 FQGNSA come from the germline V gene. The CDR3 sequence: CASSSAGGLAGGQFF. The CDR3 nucleotides are TGTGCCAGCAGCTCTGCCGGCGGACTCGCCGGGGGGCAGTTCTTC.

Only a few counts were recorded for this clonotype. The rearrangement links TRBV29-1 to TRBJ2-1; TRBD1 agrees at 11 bases. The trim removed 7 bases at V and 8 bases at J, leaving 13 bases unmatched. The CDR3 is 15 amino acids. Germline loops: CDR1 SQVTM, CDR2 ANQGSEA. Written as DNA, the CDR3 is TGCAGCGCCCAACGGGACAGGGGGAAATTTGATGAGCAGTTCTTC. It codes for CSAQRDRGKFDEQFF.

This clonotype was detected a few times. The chain links TRBV12-3 or TRBV12-4 to TRBJ2-5; 7 positions agree with TRBD2. This CDR3 is 16 amino acids long. The J segment lost 1 base and the V segment lost 1 base, leaving 6 bases of the junction unmatched. The chain's CDR3 is CASSLEAAGAQETQYF. The DNA of the CDR3 is TGTGCCAGCAGTTTAGAAGCTGCGGGAGCCCAAGAGACCCAGTACTTC.

V and J are TRBV3-1 and TRBJ2-5; 7 bases are shared with TRBD1. The J call may be mistaken, given a closer DNA end match to TRBJ2-7. This CDR3 is built from 15 residues. The germline CDR1 and CDR2 sequences are LGHDT and YNNKEL (reference sequence). The CDR3 sequence is CASSRIPDRRYEQYF. The DNA of the CDR3 is TGTGCCAGCAGCCGGATCCCGGACAGGAGGTACGAGCAGTACTTC.

The genes are TRBV6-5 and TRBJ1-4; possibly TRBD1 for D (5 bases). The CDR3 extends over 16 amino acids. V lost 0 bases to trimming and J lost 2 bases, with 10 bases between them. Per the germline V gene, CDR1 is MNHEY and CDR2 is SVGAGI. CDR3 DNA: TGTGCCAGCAGTTACTCCGGGACTTGGACTAATGAAAAACTGTTTTTT. Translated, it gives CASSYSGTWTNEKLFF.

CDR3 in DNA: TGTGCCAGCAGCTTAGACGGGACTAGCGGGAGGGCCTACGAGCAGTACTTC. Protein sequence: CASSLDGTSGRAYEQYF. The V and J genes are TRBV7-2 and TRBJ2-7; 16 nucleotides align to TRBD2. Germline loops: CDR1 SGHTA, CDR2 FQGNSA. The V and J ends lost 1 base and 2 bases, in that order; junction bases with no gene match: 2. The CDR3 is 17 residues long.